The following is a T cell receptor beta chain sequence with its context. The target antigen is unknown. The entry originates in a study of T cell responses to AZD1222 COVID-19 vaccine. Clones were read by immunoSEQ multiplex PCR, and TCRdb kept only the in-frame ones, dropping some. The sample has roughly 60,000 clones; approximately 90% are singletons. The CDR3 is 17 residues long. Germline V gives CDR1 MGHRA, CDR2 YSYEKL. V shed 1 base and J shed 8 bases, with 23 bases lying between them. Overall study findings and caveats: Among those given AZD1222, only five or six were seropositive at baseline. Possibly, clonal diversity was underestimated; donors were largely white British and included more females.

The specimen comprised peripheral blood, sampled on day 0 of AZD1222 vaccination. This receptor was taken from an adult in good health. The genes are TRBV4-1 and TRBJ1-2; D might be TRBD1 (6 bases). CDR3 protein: CASSQAPRGGVGGGYTF. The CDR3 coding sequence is TGCGCCAGCAGCCAAGCGCCCAGGGGCGGAGTGGGTGGCGGCTACACCTTC.